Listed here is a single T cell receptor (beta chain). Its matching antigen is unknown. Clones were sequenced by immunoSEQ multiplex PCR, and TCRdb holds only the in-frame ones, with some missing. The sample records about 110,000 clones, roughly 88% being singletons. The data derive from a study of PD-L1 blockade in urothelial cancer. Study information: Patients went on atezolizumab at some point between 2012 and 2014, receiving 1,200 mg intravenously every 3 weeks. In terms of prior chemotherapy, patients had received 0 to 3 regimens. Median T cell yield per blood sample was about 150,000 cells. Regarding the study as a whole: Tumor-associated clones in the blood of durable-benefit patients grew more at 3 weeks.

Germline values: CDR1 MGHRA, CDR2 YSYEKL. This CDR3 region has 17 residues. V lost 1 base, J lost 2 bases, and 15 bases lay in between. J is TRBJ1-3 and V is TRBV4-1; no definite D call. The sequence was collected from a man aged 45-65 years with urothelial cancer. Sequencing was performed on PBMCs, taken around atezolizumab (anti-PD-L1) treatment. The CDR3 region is CASSQVFLAATGNTIYF. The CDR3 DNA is TGCGCCAGCAGCCAAGTTTTCTTGGCAGCGACTGGAAACACCATATATTTT.